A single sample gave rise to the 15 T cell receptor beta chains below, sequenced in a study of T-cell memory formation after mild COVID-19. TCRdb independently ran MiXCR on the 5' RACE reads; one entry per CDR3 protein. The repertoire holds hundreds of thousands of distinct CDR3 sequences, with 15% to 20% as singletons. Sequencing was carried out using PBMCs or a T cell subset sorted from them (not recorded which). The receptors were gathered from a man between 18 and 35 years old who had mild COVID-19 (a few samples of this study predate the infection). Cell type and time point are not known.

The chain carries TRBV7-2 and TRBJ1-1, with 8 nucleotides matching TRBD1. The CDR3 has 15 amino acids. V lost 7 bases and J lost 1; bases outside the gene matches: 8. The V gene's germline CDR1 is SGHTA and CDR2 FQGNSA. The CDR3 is CASKRLGQGNTEAFF. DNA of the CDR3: TGTGCCAGCAAACGGTTAGGACAGGGGAACACTGAAGCTTTCTTT.

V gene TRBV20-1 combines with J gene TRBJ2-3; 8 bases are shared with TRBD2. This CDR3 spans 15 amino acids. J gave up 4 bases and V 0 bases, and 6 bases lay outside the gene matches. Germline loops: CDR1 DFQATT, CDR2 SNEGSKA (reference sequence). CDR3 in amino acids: CSARDLGGAPDTQYF. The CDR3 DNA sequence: TGCAGTGCTAGAGATCTCGGGGGGGCCCCAGATACGCAGTATTTT.

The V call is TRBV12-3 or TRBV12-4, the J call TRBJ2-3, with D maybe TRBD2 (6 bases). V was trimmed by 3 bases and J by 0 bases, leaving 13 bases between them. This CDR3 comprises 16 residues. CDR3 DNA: TGTGCCAGCAGTTTCCCCCCGGGGACTAGCACAGATACGCAGTATTTT. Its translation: CASSFPPGTSTDTQYF.

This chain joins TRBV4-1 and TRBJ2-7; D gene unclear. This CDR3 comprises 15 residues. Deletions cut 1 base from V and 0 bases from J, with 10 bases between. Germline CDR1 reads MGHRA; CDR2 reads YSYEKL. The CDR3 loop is CASSQASFSSYEQYF. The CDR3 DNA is TGCGCCAGCAGCCAAGCTTCTTTCAGCTCCTACGAGCAGTACTTC.

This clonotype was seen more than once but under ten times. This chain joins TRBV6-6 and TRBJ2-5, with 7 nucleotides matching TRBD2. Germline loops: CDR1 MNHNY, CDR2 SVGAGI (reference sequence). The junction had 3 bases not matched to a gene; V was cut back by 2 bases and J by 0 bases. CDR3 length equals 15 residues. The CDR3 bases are TGTGCCAGCAGTTACCGGGCGGGGGACCAAGAGACCCAGTACTTC. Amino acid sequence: CASSYRAGDQETQYF.

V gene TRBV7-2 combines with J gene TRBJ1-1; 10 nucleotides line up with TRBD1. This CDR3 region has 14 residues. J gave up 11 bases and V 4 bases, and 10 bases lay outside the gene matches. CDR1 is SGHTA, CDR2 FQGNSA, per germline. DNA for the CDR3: TGTGCCAGCAGCTGGACAGGGGGGAAATTGGATGCTTTCTTT. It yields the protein CASSWTGGKLDAFF.

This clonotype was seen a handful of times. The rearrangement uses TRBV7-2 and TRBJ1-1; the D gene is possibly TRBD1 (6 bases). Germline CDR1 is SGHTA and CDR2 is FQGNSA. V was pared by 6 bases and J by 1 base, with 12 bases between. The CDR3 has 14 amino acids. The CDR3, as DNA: TGTGCCAGCAGATCTGGCAGGGGGAACACTGAAGCTTTCTTT. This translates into CASRSGRGNTEAFF. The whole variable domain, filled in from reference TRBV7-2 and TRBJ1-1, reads GAGVSQSPSNKVTEKGKDVELRCDPISGHTALYWYRQSLGQGLEFLIYFQGNSAPDKSGLPSDRFSAERTGGSVSTLTIQRTQQEDSAVYLCASRSGRGNTEAFFGQGTRLTVV.

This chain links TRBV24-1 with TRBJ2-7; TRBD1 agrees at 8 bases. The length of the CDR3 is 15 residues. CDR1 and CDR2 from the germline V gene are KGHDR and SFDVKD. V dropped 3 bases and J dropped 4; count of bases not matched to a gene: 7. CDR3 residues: CATSDPRQGRYEQYF. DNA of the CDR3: TGTGCCACCAGTGATCCGCGACAGGGGCGATACGAGCAGTACTTC.

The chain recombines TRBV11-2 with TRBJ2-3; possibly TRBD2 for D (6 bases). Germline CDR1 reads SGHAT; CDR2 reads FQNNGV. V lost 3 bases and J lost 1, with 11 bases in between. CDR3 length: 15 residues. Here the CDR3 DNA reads TGTGCCAGCAGCTTGGCGGGGAGACGCACAGATACGCAGTATTTT. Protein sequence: CASSLAGRRTDTQYF.

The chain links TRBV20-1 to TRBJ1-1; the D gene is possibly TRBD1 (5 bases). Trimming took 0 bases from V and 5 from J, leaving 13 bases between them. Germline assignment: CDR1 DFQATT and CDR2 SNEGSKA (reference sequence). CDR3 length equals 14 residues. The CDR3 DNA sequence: TGCAGTGCTAGAGATTCTATCGGGGCTACTGAAGCTTTCTTT. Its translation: CSARDSIGATEAFF.

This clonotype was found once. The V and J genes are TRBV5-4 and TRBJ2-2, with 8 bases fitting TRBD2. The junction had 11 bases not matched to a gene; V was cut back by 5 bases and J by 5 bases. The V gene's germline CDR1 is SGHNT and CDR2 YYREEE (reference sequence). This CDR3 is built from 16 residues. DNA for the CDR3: TGTGCCAGCAGTTCCATTAGCGGGGCCGGGACCGGGGAGCTGTTTTTT. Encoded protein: CASSSISGAGTGELFF. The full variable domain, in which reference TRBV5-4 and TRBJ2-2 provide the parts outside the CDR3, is ETGVTQSPTHLIKTRGQQVTLRCSSQSGHNTVSWYQQALGQGPQFIFQYYREEENGRGNFPPRFSGLQFPNYSSELNVNALELDDSALYLCASSSISGAGTGELFFGEGSRLTVL.

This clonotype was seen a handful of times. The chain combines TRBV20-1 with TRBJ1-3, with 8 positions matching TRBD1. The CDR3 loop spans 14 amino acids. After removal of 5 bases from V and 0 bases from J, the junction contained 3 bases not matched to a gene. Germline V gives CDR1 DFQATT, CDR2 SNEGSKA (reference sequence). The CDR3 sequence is CSAADRVSGNTIYF. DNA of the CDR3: TGCAGTGCTGCGGACAGGGTCTCTGGAAACACCATATATTTT.

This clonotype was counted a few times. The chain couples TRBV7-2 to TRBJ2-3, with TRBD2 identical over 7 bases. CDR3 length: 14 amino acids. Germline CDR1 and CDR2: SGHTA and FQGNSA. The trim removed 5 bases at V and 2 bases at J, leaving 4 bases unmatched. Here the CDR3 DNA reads TGTGCCAGCAGCACCCTAGCGGCCACAGATACGCAGTATTTT. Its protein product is CASSTLAATDTQYF.

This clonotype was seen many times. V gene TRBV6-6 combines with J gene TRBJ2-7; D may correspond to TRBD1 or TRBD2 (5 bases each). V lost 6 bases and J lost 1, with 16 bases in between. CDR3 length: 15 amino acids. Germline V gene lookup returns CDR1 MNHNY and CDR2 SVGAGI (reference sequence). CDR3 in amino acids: CASSSGTAESYEQYF. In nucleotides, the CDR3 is TGTGCCAGCAGCTCCGGGACCGCAGAGTCCTACGAGCAGTACTTC.

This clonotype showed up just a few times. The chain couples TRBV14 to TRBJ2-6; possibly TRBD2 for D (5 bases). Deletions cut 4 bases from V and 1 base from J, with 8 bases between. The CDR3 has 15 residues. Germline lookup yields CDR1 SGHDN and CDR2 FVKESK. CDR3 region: CASSPQRSGANVLTF. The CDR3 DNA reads TGTGCCAGCAGCCCCCAGCGGTCTGGGGCCAACGTCCTGACTTTC.